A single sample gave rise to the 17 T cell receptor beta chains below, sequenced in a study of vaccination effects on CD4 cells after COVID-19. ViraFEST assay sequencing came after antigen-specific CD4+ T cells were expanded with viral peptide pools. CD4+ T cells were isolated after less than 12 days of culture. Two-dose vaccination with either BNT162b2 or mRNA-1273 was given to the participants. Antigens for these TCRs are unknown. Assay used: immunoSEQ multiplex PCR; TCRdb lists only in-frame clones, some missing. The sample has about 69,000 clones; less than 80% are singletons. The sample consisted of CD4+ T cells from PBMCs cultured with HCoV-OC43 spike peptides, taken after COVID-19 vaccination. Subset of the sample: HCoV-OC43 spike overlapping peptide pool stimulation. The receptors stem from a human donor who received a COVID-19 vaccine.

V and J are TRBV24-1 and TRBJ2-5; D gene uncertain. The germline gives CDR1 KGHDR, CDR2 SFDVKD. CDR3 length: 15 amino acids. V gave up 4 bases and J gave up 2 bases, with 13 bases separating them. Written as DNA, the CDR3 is TGTGCCACCAGTGACCACGGACCGCTACAAGAGACCCAGTACTTC. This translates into CATSDHGPLQETQYF.

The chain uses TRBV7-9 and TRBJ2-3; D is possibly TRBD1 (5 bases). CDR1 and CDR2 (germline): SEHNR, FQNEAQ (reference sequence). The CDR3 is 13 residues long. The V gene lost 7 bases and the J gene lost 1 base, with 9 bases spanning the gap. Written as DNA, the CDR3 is TGTGCCAGCACCAAACAGGGCACAGATACGCAGTATTTT. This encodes CASTKQGTDTQYF.

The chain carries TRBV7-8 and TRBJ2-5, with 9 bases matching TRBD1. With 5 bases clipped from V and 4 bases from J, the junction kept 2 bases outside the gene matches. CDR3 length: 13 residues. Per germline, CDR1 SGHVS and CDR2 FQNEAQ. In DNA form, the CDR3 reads TGTGCCAGCAGCCCGGACAGGGGAGAGACCCAGTACTTC. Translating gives CASSPDRGETQYF.

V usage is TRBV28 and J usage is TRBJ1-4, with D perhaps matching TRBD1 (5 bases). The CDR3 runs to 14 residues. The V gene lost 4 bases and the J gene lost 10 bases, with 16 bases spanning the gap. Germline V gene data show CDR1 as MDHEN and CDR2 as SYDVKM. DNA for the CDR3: TGTGCCAGCAGTTCCGGCCCAGTTAGGGGAAAACTGTTTTTT. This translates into CASSSGPVRGKLFF.

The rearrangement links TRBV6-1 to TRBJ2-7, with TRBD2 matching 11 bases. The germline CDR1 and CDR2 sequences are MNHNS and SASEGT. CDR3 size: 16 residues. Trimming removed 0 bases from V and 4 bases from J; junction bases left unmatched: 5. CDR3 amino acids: CASSEAGASGGYEQYV. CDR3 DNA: TGTGCCAGCAGTGAAGCGGGGGCTAGCGGGGGGTACGAGCAGTACGTC.

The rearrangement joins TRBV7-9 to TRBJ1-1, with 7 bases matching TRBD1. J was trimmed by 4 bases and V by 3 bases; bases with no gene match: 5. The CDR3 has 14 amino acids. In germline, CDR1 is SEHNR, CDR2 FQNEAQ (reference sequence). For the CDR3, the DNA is TGTGCCAGCAGCTTCTCCCAGGGGGTCACTGAAGCTTTCTTT. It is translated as CASSFSQGVTEAFF. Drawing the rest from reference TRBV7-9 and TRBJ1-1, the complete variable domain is DTGVSQNPRHKITKRGQNVTFRCDPISEHNRLYWYRQTLGQGPEFLTYFQNEAQLEKSRLLSDRFSAERPKGSFSTLEIQRTEQGDSAMYLCASSFSQGVTEAFFGQGTRLTVV.

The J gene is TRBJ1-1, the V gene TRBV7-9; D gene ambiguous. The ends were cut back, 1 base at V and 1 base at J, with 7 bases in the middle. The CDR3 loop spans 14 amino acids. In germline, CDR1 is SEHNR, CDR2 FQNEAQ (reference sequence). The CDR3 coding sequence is TGTGCCAGCAGCTTAGAGGGAGGGAACACTGAAGCTTTCTTT. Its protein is CASSLEGGNTEAFF. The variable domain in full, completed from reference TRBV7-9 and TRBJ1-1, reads DTGVSQNPRHKITKRGQNVTFRCDPISEHNRLYWYRQTLGQGPEFLTYFQNEAQLEKSRLLSDRFSAERPKGSFSTLEIQRTEQGDSAMYLCASSLEGGNTEAFFGQGTRLTVV.

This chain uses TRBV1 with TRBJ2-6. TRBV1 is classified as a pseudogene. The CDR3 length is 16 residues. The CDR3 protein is CTSSQVPVGGANVLTF. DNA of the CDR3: TGCACCAGCAGCCAAGTCCCGGTAGGGGGGGCCAACGTCCTGACTTTC.

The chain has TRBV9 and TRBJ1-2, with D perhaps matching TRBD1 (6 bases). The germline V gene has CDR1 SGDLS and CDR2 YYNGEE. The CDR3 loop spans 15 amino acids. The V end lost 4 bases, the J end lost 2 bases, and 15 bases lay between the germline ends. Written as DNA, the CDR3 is TGTGCCAGCAGCAAGGGGAGACAGGAAAACTATGGCTACACCTTC. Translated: CASSKGRQENYGYTF.

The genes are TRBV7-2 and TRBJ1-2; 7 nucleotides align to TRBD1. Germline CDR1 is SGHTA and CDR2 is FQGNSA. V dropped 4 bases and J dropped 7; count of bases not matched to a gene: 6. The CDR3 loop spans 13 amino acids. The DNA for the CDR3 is TGTGCCAGCAGCTCCCGACAGGGTGGTGGCTACACCTTC. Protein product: CASSSRQGGGYTF.

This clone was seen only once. CDR3 region: CASSQVDRGFGYTF. The CDR3 DNA sequence: TGTGCCAGCAGCCAAGTCGACAGGGGTTTTGGCTACACCTTC. The genes are TRBV4-2 and TRBJ1-2; 8 nucleotides line up with TRBD1. V lost 1 base and J lost 7; bases outside the gene matches: 5. Germline CDR1 reads LGHNA; CDR2 reads YNFKEQ. The CDR3 sequence is 14 residues long.

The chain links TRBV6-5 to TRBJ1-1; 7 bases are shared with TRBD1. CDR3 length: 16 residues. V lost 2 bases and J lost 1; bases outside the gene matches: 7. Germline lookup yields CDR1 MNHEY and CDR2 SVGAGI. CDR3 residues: CASSYQATGENTEAFF. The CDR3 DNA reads TGTGCCAGCAGTTACCAAGCTACAGGGGAGAACACTGAAGCTTTCTTT.

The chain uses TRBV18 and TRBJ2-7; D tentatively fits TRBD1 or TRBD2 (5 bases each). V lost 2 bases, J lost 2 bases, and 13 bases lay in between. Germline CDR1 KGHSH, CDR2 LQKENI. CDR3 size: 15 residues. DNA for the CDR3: TGTGCCAGCTCACCAGGCGCCCGAGGGGCCTACGAGCAGTACGTC. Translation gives CASSPGARGAYEQYV.

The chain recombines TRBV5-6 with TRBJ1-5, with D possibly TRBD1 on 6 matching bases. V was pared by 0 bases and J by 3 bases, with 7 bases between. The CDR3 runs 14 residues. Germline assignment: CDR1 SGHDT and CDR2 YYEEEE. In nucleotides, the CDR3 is TGTGCCAGCAGCTTGGAGGGGGTCAATCAGCCCCAGCATTTT. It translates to CASSLEGVNQPQHF.

For the CDR3, the DNA is TGCAGCGTTGACCAGGTCGGCTATGGCTACACCTTC. This sequence encodes CSVDQVGYGYTF. V and J are TRBV29-1 and TRBJ1-2; no definite D call. V was clipped by 3 bases and J by 4 bases, with 9 bases between them. The CDR3 is 12 residues long. The germline gives CDR1 SQVTM, CDR2 ANQGSEA.

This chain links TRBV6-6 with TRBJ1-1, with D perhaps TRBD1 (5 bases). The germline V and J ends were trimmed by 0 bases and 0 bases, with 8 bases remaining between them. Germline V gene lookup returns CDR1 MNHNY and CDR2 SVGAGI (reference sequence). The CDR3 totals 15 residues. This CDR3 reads CASSYSGGMNTEAFF. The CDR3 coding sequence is TGTGCCAGCAGTTACTCCGGGGGTATGAACACTGAAGCTTTCTTT.

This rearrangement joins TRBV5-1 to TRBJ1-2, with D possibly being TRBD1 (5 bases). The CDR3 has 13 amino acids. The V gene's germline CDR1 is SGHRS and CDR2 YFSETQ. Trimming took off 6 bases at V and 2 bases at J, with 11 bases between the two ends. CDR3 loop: CASKGVLNYGYTF. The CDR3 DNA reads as TGCGCCAGCAAAGGGGTTCTCAACTATGGCTACACCTTC.